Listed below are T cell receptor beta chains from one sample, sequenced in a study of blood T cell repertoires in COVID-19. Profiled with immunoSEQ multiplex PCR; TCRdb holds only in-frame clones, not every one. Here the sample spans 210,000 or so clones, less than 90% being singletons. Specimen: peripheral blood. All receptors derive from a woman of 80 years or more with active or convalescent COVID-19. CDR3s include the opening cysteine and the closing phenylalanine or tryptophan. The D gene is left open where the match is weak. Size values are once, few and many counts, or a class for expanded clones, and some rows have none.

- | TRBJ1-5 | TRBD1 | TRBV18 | TGTGCCAGCTCACCGGCAGGGGGCCTCAATCAGCCCCAGCATTTT | CASSPAGGLNQPQHF
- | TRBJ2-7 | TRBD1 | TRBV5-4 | TGTGCCACGTCCCGGGACAGGGGAGGCTACGAGCAGTACTTC | CATSRDRGGYEQYF
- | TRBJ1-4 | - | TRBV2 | TGTGCCAGCAGCCGGGGGGGCGACAATGAAAAACTGTTTTTT | CASSRGGDNEKLFF
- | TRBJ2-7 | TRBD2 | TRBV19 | TGTGCCAGTAGTATAGGGACTAGCGGCGAGCAGTACTTC | CASSIGTSGEQYF
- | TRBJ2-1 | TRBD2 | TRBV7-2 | TGTGCCAGCAGCCAGACTAGCGGGAGGGCCTGGGATGAGCAGTTCTTC | CASSQTSGRAWDEQFF
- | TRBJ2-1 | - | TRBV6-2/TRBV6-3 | TGTGCCAGCAGTTACTCGCGGCTAGCTTTGGGGAATGAGCAGTTCTTC | CASSYSRLALGNEQFF
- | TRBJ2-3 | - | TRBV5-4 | TGTGCCAGCAGCCGCGTTTTTCGGGATAGCACAGATACGCAGTATTTT | CASSRVFRDSTDTQYF
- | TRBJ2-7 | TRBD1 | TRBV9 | TGTGCCAGCAGCGTAAGTGGGACAGGGCCCTCCTACGAGCAGTACTTC | CASSVSGTGPSYEQYF
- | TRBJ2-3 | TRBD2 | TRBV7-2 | TGTGCCAGCAGCCGGCGGACTAGCGGGAGTAGGCAGTATTTT | CASSRRTSGSRQYF
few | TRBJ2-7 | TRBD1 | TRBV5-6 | TGTGCCAGCAGTTTTAGGGCAGGGACAGATTACGAGCAGTACTTC | CASSFRAGTDYEQYF
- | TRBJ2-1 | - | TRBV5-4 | TGTGCCAGCAGCTTGGGCTCCGTGAGCTCCTACAATGAGCAGTTCTTC | CASSLGSVSSYNEQFF
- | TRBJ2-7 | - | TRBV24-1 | TGTGCCACCAGTGATTCCTTCGGCGAGCAGTACTTC | CATSDSFGEQYF
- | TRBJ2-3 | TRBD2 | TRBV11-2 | TGTGCCAGCAGCACCGTAGCGGGAGCTAGCACAGATACGCAGTATTTT | CASSTVAGASTDTQYF
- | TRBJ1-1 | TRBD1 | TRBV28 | TGTGCCAGCAGTCCACCGGGACAGCCGAGGGACACTGAAGCTTTCTTT | CASSPPGQPRDTEAFF
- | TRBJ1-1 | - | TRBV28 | TGTGCCAGCAGTTCCCAAGGGGGAATTGCTGAAGCTTTCTTT | CASSSQGGIAEAFF
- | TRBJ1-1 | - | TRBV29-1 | TGCAGCGTTGTTTTGGGGGCGAACACTGAAGCTTTCTTT | CSVVLGANTEAFF
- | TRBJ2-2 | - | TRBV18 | TGTGCCAGCTCACCCGACAGGTACACCGGGGAGCTGTTTTTT | CASSPDRYTGELFF
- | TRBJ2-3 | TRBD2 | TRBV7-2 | TGTGCCAGCAGCTTAGTTAGCGGGGGGCGGGGGAGCACAGATACGCAGTATTTT | CASSLVSGGRGSTDTQYF
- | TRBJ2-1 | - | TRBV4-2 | TGTGCCAGCAGCCAAGATTTAGAGGAGCAGTTCTTC | CASSQDLEEQFF
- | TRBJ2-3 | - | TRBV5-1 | TGCGCCAGCAGCTTGGCCAGGGTCACAGATACGCAGTATTTT | CASSLARVTDTQYF
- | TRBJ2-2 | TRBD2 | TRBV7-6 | TGTGCCAGCAGCTTAGCGGCTAGCGGGGGCGCGAACACCGGGGAGCTGTTTTTT | CASSLAASGGANTGELFF
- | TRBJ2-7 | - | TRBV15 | TGTGCCACCAGCAGAGCTCCATCTACGAGGCAGTACTTC | CATSRAPSTRQYF
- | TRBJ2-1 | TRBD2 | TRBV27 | TGTGCCAGCAGTATACGGCCGGGACTAGCGGGGGGGCGGGTGAATGAGCAGTTCTTC | CASSIRPGLAGGRVNEQFF
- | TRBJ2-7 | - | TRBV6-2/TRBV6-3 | TGTGCCAGCAGTTACCTCAGGGCCTACGAGCAGTACTTC | CASSYLRAYEQYF
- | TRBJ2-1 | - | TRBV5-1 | TGCGCCAGCAATAGAGAGCCCAACGAGGAGCAGTTCTTC | CASNREPNEEQFF
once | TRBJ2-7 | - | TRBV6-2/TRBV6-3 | TGTGCCAGCAGTGTACAGAAGAACTACGAGCAGTACTTC | CASSVQKNYEQYF
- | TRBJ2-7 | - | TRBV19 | TGTGCCAGTAGTATCCGTGCTTTTCACGGGACTTCGTCCTACGAGCAGTACTTC | CASSIRAFHGTSSYEQYF
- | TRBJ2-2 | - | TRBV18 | TGTGCCAGCTCACCACGTTCGGGGAGCGGAGGAGGTCTTACCGGGGAGCTGTTTTTT | CASSPRSGSGGGLTGELFF
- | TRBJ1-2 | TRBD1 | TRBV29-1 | TGCAGCGTCGATTCAGGGGGCGTTGGCTACACCTTC | CSVDSGGVGYTF
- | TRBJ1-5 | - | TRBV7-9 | TGTGCCAGCAGCTTAGGGATCGGGAGTAATAGCAATCAGCCCCAGCATTTT | CASSLGIGSNSNQPQHF
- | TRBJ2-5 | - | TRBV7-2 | TGTGCCAGCAGCTTAAATCGTGGAGGGGAGACCCAGTACTTC | CASSLNRGGETQYF
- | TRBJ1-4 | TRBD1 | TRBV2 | TGTGCCAGCAGTGGACCCAGGGGGCCAGATGAAAAACTGTTTTTT | CASSGPRGPDEKLFF
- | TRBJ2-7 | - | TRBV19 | TGTGCCAGTAGTAGGACGGGCGGGGACTACGAGCAGTACTTC | CASSRTGGDYEQYF
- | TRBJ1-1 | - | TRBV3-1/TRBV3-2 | TGTGCCAGCAGCCACCCTCGGGGTGAAGCTTTCTTT | CASSHPRGEAFF
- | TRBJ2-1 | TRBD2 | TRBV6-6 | TGTGCCAGCAGCCAAACGGGCGGGAGGGCGTCTGAGCAGTTCTTC | CASSQTGGRASEQFF
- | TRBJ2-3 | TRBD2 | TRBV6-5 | TGTGCCAGCATGCGCGGGGGAGTCACAGATACGCAGTATTTT | CASMRGGVTDTQYF
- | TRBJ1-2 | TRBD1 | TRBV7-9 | TGTGCCAGCAGCCCCAACGGACAGGGGAGAGGGGGCTACACCTTC | CASSPNGQGRGGYTF
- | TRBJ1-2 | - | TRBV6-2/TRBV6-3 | TGTGCCAGCAGTGGTTACCGGACAGACAACTATGGCTACACCTTC | CASSGYRTDNYGYTF
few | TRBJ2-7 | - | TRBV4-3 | TGCGCCAGCAGCCAAGGCGGCAGCTCCTACGAGCAGTACTTC | CASSQGGSSYEQYF
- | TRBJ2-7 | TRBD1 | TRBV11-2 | TGTGCCAGCAGCTCAGGACAGGGCTACGAGCAGTACTTC | CASSSGQGYEQYF
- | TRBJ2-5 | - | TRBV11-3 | TGTGCCAGCAGCTCCCGACAGTCTACGTACCAAGAGACCCAGTACTTC | CASSSRQSTYQETQYF
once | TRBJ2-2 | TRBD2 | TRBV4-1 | TGCGCCAGCAGCCATCCGGGACTAGCGGGATTTACGACCGGGGAGCTGTTTTTT | CASSHPGLAGFTTGELFF
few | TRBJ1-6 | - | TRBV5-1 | TGCGCCAGCGGGCCCGGGACACTTTACTCACCCCTCCACTTT | CASGPGTLYSPLHF
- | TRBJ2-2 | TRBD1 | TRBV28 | TGTGCCAGCAGTTTCCGGGACAGGGACTCCGGGGAGCTGTTTTTT | CASSFRDRDSGELFF
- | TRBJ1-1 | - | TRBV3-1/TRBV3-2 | TGTGCCAGCAGCCACAACGGACAGTCGAACACTGAAGCTTTCTTT | CASSHNGQSNTEAFF
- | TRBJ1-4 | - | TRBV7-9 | TGTGCCAGCAGCCATATTTCAGGAAAGTACGAAAAACTGTTTTTT | CASSHISGKYEKLFF
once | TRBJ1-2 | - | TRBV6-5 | TGTGCCAGCAGTTTCGGACCGGGGAGCCACTATGGCTACACCTTC | CASSFGPGSHYGYTF
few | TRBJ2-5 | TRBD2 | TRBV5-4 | TGTGCCAGCAGCTTGGGTGGGAGGGGAGTCGGAGAGACCCAGTACTTC | CASSLGGRGVGETQYF
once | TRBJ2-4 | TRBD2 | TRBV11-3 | TGTGCCAGCGCGGTCGGGGGGGCCAAAAACATTCAGTACTTC | CASAVGGAKNIQYF
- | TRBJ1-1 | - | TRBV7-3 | TGTGCCAGCAGCCCCCGGGCGGGCCCCGTGAACACTGAAGCTTTCTTT | CASSPRAGPVNTEAFF
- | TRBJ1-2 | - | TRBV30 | TGTGCCTGGAGTGAGAGGGAAGGTGGCTACACCTTC | CAWSEREGGYTF
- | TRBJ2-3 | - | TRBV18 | TGTGCCAGCTCACCGTCGGTTAATACGCAGTATTTT | CASSPSVNTQYF
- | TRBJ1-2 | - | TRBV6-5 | TGTGCCAGCAGTCGCTTGGAGCTCTTCTATGGCTACACCTTC | CASSRLELFYGYTF
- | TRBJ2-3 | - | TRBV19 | TGTGCCAGTAGCCGAGGTGGCAGGGGAGAAGATACGCAGTATTTT | CASSRGGRGEDTQYF
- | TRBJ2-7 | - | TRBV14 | TGTGCCAGCAGTCTTAATTTGGGCTTCTACGAGCAGTACTTC | CASSLNLGFYEQYF
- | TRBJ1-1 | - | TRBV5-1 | TGCGCCAGCAGCTTGGTTGGCAGGGGGAACACTGAAGCTTTCTTT | CASSLVGRGNTEAFF
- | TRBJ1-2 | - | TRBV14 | TGTGCCAGCAGCCCTCACAGGGTCCGAGGGTATGGCTACACCTTC | CASSPHRVRGYGYTF
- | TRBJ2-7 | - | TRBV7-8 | TGTGCCAGCAGCTTCCAGGGCCTCGGAGAGCAGTACTTC | CASSFQGLGEQYF